The 7 T cell receptor beta chains below come from one sample, sequenced in a study of graft-versus-host responses after intestinal transplantation. What these receptors recognize is not known. Assay used: immunoSEQ multiplex PCR; TCRdb lists only in-frame clones, some missing. Of roughly 110,000 clones in the sample, 90% to 95% were seen once. The specimen comprised unstimulated CD8+ T cells sorted from spleen or lymph node cells, sampled before transplant. The receptors come from a human donor who was the organ donor for an intestinal transplant.

The chain uses TRBV11-2 and TRBJ2-7, with D possibly TRBD1 on 6 matching bases. V gave up 5 bases and J gave up 0 bases, with 8 bases separating them. Germline V gene lookup returns CDR1 SGHAT and CDR2 FQNNGV. There are 13 residues in the CDR3. The CDR3 region has the DNA TGTGCCAGCAGCGGGACAAACTCCTACGAGCAGTACTTC. It specifies CASSGTNSYEQYF.

The chain recombines TRBV5-1 with TRBJ2-3; D remains unclear. The CDR3 runs 16 residues. In germline, CDR1 is SGHRS, CDR2 YFSETQ. Between the trimmed V and J ends, which lost 0 bases and 0 bases, there was a span of 11 bases. CDR3: CASSLAVADSTDTQYF. CDR3 DNA: TGCGCCAGCAGCTTGGCCGTAGCAGATAGCACAGATACGCAGTATTTT.

This rearrangement joins TRBV30 to TRBJ2-7; 7 bases fit TRBD2. The V gene end was trimmed by 1 base and the J gene end by 4 bases; junction bases not matched to a gene: 7. Germline V gene sequence: CDR1 GTSNPN, CDR2 SVGIG (reference sequence). The CDR3 consists of 14 residues. CDR3 DNA: TGTGCCTGGAGTGGGATTGGACTAGTGTACGAGCAGTACTTC. Protein: CAWSGIGLVYEQYF.

This sequence joins TRBV7-8 and TRBJ1-3; D is perhaps TRBD1 (5 bases). CDR1 is SGHVS, CDR2 FQNEAQ, per germline. V lost 5 bases and J 0 bases, leaving 14 bases between the germline ends. The CDR3 contains 16 residues. The CDR3, as DNA: TGTGCCAGCAGCACCCGGGACTTTCACTCTGGAAACACCATATATTTT. This encodes CASSTRDFHSGNTIYF.

The chain links TRBV21-1 to TRBJ2-1. TRBV21-1 is recorded as a pseudogene. The CDR3 length is 13 residues. The CDR3 DNA follows: TGTGCCAGCAGAAGGAGGGGGTGCAATGAGCAGTTCTTC. Protein product: CASRRRGCNEQFF.

CDR3 loop: CAWSGDGLNTEAFF. In DNA, the CDR3 is TGTGCCTGGAGTGGGGACGGACTGAACACTGAAGCTTTCTTT. The chain has TRBV30 and TRBJ1-1, with D tentatively TRBD1 (5 bases). CDR1 is GTSNPN, CDR2 SVGIG, per germline (reference sequence). V was shortened by 1 base and J by 0 bases, with 9 bases between the two germline ends. The CDR3 length is 14 residues.

The chain uses TRBV19 and TRBJ1-3; no reliable D call. The germline V gene has CDR1 LNHDA and CDR2 SQIVND (reference sequence). The V gene lost 5 bases and the J gene lost 3 bases, with 8 bases spanning the gap. The CDR3 is 13 amino acids. CDR3 sequence (DNA): TGTGCCAGTAGTCGACGGGATGGAAACACCATATATTTT. It encodes CASSRRDGNTIYF.